This T cell receptor beta chain was documented in a study of cytomegalovirus exposure and HLA in healthy donors. Broader study findings: Trimming of TCR beta V- and J-genes showed a link, identified in a later analysis, to a missense DCLRE1C variant. One later analysis reportedly identified an Asian-associated ancestry cluster that showed fewer N-insertions than the approximately 700-donor mean.

Healthy bone marrow donors formed the donor group. Turning to this clone: Its specificity is not known.

60 Vbeta and 13 Jbeta primers were used in PCR. The assay was immunoSEQ multiplex PCR, and TCRdb's table has in-frame clones only and misses some. The table lists approximately 190,000 clones, roughly 74% of them singletons. Germline loops: CDR1 WSHSY, CDR2 SAAADI. Trimming shortened V by 6 bases and J by 8 bases, and 13 bases separated the two germline ends. The length of the CDR3 is 12 residues. This TCR came from a woman aged 30 to 39 in good health and CMV-seronegative. This chain uses TRBV10-2 with TRBJ1-2, with a possible D match to TRBD1 (6 bases). The source material was PBMCs. The CDR3 is CASSLGQYGYTF. The DNA of the CDR3 is TGCGCCAGCAGCCTTGGACAGTACGGCTACACCTTC.